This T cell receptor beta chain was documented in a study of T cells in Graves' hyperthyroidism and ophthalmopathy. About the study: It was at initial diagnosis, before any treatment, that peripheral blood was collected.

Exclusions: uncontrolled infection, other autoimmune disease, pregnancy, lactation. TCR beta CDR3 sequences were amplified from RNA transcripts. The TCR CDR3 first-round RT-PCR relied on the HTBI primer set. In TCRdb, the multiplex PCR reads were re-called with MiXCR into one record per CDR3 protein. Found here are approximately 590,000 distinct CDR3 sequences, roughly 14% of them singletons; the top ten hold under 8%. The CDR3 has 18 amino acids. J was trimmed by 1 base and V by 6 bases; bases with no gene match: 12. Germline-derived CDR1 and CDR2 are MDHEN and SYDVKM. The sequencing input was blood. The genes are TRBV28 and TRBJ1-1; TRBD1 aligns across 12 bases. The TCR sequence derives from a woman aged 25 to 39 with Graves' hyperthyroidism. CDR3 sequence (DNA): TGTGCCAGCAGGGGATTGGGACAGGGGGCAAGCACGAACACTGAAGCTTTCTTT. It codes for CASRGLGQGASTNTEAFF.